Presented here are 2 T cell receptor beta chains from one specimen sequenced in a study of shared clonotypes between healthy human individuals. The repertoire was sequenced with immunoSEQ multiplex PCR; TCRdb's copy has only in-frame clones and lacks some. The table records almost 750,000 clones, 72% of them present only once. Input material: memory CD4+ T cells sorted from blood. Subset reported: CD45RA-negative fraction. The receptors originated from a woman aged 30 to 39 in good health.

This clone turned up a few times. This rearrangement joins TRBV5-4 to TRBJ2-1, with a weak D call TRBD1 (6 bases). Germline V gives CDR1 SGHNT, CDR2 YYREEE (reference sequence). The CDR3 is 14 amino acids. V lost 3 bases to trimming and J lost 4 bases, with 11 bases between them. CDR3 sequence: CASSWTDRYNEQFF. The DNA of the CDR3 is TGTGCCAGCAGCTGGACGGACAGATACAATGAGCAGTTCTTC.

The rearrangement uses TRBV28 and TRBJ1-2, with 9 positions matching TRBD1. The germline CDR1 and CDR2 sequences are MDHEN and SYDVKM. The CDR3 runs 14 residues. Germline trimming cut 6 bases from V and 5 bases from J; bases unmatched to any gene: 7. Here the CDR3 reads CASSTGGVFYGYTF. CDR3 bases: TGTGCCAGCAGCACAGGGGGCGTGTTTTATGGCTACACCTTC.